Here is one T cell receptor beta chain with its context. One junction end disagrees with the germline gene, perhaps due to a read error. The entry originates in a study of blood T cells in healthy people across ages. Study overall: The template switching approach captured approximately one barcoded beta molecule for every two T cells.

The CDR3 has 12 residues. The germline V gene encodes CDR1 ENHRY and CDR2 SYGVKD. A second roughly 6 to 12 cycle PCR used barcoded and J-beta primers. TCRdb redid the calling of the 5' RACE reads with MiXCR, one entry per CDR3 protein. The data hold under 1,000,000 distinct CDR3 sequences, with under 40% observed a single time. The sequence came from a man aged 18 to 29 in good health. This chain connects TRBV10-3 to TRBJ1-1, with D hard to call. The source material was blood. The CDR3, as DNA: TGTGTCATCAGTGAGTCGGCAGTTGAAGCTTTCTTT. This sequence encodes CVISESAVEAFF.